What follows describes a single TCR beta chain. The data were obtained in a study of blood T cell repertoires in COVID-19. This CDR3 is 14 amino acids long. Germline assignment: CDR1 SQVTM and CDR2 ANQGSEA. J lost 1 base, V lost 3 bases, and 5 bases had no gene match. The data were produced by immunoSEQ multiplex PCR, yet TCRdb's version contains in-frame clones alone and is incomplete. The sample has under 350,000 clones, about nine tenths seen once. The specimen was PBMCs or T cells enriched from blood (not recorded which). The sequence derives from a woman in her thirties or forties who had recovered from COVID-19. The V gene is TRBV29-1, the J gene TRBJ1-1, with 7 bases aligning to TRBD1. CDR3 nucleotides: TGCAGCGTTGATAGGGGACAGCAGAACACTGAAGCTTTCTTT. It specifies CSVDRGQQNTEAFF. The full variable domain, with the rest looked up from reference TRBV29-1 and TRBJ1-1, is SAVISQKPSRDICQRGTSLTIQCQVDSQVTMMFWYRQQPGQSLTLIATANQGSEATYESGFVIDKFPISRPNLTFSTLTVSNMSPEDSSIYLCSVDRGQQNTEAFFGQGTRLTVV.